This T cell receptor beta chain originates from a study of T-cell memory formation after mild COVID-19 (dated by TCRdb to about 2021). Study-wide context: Most TCR sequence clusters were specific to one of the two donors. T-cell clones expanding and contracting after mild COVID-19 in two donors were tracked by longitudinal TCRalpha and TCRbeta repertoire sequencing. Two young, previously healthy adult volunteers, one female and one male, were included in the cohort. What the research found in general, with its limitations: Contracting CD4+ clones appeared mostly in the CM and EM memory subsets, whereas CD8+ clones were enriched in EMRA. From day 15 to 85, contracting clones showed balanced CD4/CD8 phenotypes, whereas a second wave of clones that expanded from day 15 to 37 leaned towards CD4+. SARS-CoV-2 specificity of the second-wave clones peaking on day 37 was not confirmed. Some responding clones were found in pre-infection memory, which suggests that pre-existing cross-reactive memory T cells took part in the SARS-CoV-2 response. The study included only a couple of mild cases, and larger cohorts that include severe cases with pre-infection samples were judged to be necessary.

Reads for this sample came from an Illumina NovaSeq 6000. Using 5'RACE with constant-segment primers, TCRalpha and TCRbeta cDNA libraries were constructed, with sample barcodes and unique molecular identifiers added in the process. Trizol reagent was used to extract RNA from every sample. The libraries were amplified in two PCR steps, and the second step added a second sample barcode and Illumina TruSeq adapters. The libraries were sequenced on an Illumina NovaSeq using 2 x 150 bp paired-end reads. As for the authors' bioinformatics: With migec v1.2.7, reads were demultiplexed and then collapsed into UMI-guided consensus sequences. Using mixcr v2.1.11, the UMI consensuses were aligned to TRA and TRB V and J templates and assembled into clonotypes. A clonotype was counted as expanded or contracted only when both edgeR and NoisET called the clonotype significant, with the noise models trained on biological replicates. For edgeR calls, the thresholds were a false discovery rate-adjusted p below 0.01 and a log2 fold-change of 1. PCA with hierarchical clustering of max-normalized trajectories of the 1000 most abundant clonotypes was used as exploratory dynamics analysis. Separately sequenced CD4+ and CD8+ repertoires were used to assign a CD4 or CD8 phenotype to each responding clone. TCRdb trimmed public reads at Q25 via fastp, called clones via MiXCR and kept in-frame beta chains. Entries are consolidated by CDR3 protein sequence, retaining the most common genes and DNA. TCRdb, not the original authors, processed these V and J calls. The sample table contains 550,000 to 700,000 distinct CDR3 sequences; only one count was recorded for roughly 18% of them. About 11% of the sample is held by the ten biggest clonotypes.

The sample holds a few counts of this clonotype. No antigen is known for it. Within one base of it there is no much larger clone, and no base qualities were kept. Ficoll-Paque density gradient centrifugation was the method used to isolate PBMCs. Sequenced: PBMCs or a T cell subset sorted from them (not recorded which). The sequence was obtained from an adult woman who had mild COVID-19 (a few samples of this study predate the infection). The sample titles of this study are shuffled in the database, so cell type and time point are left out; the donor was told from shared clones.

The CDR3 region has the sequence CAILGDGDNEQFF. Read as DNA, the sequence is TGTGCCATCTTAGGGGATGGGGACAATGAGCAGTTCTTC. The chain couples TRBV10-3 to TRBJ2-1; TRBD1 could be the D gene, as 5 bases match. The CDR3 holds 13 amino acids from the cysteine to the phenylalanine. The CDR3 DNA has 39 bases and is translated from base 1. V sheds 8 bases and J sheds 5 bases, leaving 13 bases between their ends. Reading the germline V gene gives CDR1 ENHRY and CDR2 SYGVKD.